The rows below give T cell receptor beta chains drawn from one sample of a study of neurological immune-mediated disorders. TCRdb passed the 5' RACE reads through MiXCR, listing each CDR3 protein once. The table has roughly 80,000 distinct CDR3 sequences, about 9.7% seen once. Sequencing input: PBMCs. These receptors came from a man aged 45 to 65 in good health. CDR3s include the opening cysteine and the closing phenylalanine or tryptophan. The D gene is left open where the match is weak. Clone size, where shown, is once, few, many, or a class for clones that have expanded.

clone_size	v_call	d_call	j_call	cdr3_aa	cdr3_nt
few	TRBV3-1	TRBD1	TRBJ2-5	CASRRGTAQETQYF	TGTGCCAGCAGGCGTGGGACAGCTCAAGAGACCCAGTACTTC
many	TRBV10-2	-	TRBJ1-5	CATLSGERNQPQHF	TGCGCCACTTTATCGGGGGAACGCAATCAGCCCCAGCATTTT
many	TRBV5-1	TRBD1	TRBJ2-2	CASSPWTGNTGELFF	TGCGCCAGCAGCCCCTGGACAGGAAACACCGGGGAGCTGTTTTTT
many	TRBV6-5	TRBD1	TRBJ2-6	CASSLTGQPSGANVLTF	TGTGCCAGCAGTCTTACGGGACAGCCCTCTGGGGCCAACGTCCTGACTTTC
many	TRBV10-3	TRBD2	TRBJ2-1	CAISGTSGGSGDEQFF	TGTGCCATCAGTGGGACTAGCGGGGGCTCGGGGGATGAGCAGTTCTTC
many	TRBV9	-	TRBJ1-1	CASSPPGRGAERTEAFF	TGTGCCAGCAGCCCCCCAGGACGGGGGGCCGAGAGGACTGAAGCTTTCTTT
many	TRBV2	-	TRBJ1-1	CASNNRRGTEAFF	TGTGCCAGCAACAATAGAAGGGGTACTGAAGCTTTCTTT
many	TRBV16	-	TRBJ1-1	CASSQFQGTEAFF	TGTGCCAGCAGCCAATTTCAGGGCACTGAAGCTTTCTTT
many	TRBV24-1	TRBD1	TRBJ1-5	CATSGGPRTGSYQPQHF	TGTGCCACCAGTGGGGGACCCAGGACAGGGTCGTATCAGCCCCAGCATTTT
few	TRBV7-8	-	TRBJ1-5	CASSLARQVINQPQHF	TGTGCCAGCAGCTTAGCGAGGCAGGTTATCAATCAGCCCCAGCATTTT
many	TRBV6-5	-	TRBJ2-1	CASSTAGDEQFF	TGTGCCAGCAGTACGGCCGGCGATGAGCAGTTCTTC
many	TRBV12-3/TRBV12-4	TRBD2	TRBJ2-7	CASSHAAGVIAGGKTYEQYF	TGTGCCAGCAGCCATGCGGCCGGCGTGATAGCGGGGGGGAAGACCTACGAGCAGTACTTC
few	TRBV10-3	-	TRBJ2-5	CAISESGGRQETQYF	TGTGCCATCAGTGAGTCAGGGGGGCGACAAGAGACCCAGTACTTC
many	TRBV27	TRBD1	TRBJ2-3	CASRHTGGDTDTQYF	TGTGCCAGCAGACATACAGGGGGCGACACAGATACGCAGTATTTT
many	TRBV7-9	-	TRBJ2-5	CASSNWGQEETQYF	TGTGCCAGCAGTAACTGGGGGCAGGAAGAGACCCAGTACTTC
-	TRBV20-1	-	TRBJ2-5	CSASDYSVEETQYF	TGCAGTGCTAGCGACTACAGCGTCGAGGAGACCCAGTACTTC
many	TRBV7-6	-	TRBJ2-2	CASRTGNTGELFF	TGTGCCAGCAGGACAGGGAACACCGGGGAGCTGTTTTTT
many	TRBV7-7	TRBD1	TRBJ2-5	CASSPGTGVETQYF	TGTGCCAGCAGCCCAGGGACAGGGGTAGAGACCCAGTACTTC
many	TRBV18	TRBD1	TRBJ1-1	CASSQDRGRDTEAFF	TGTGCCAGCTCACAGGACAGGGGTCGGGACACTGAAGCTTTCTTT
many	TRBV7-2	TRBD1	TRBJ2-7	CASSITGAYSYEQYF	TGTGCCAGCAGCATAACAGGGGCCTACTCCTACGAGCAGTACTTC
many	TRBV7-9	-	TRBJ2-1	CASSFGGELRNEQFF	TGTGCCAGCAGCTTTGGAGGGGAACTACGCAATGAGCAGTTCTTC
many	TRBV4-3	-	TRBJ2-2	CASSQRTLNTGELFF	TGCGCCAGCAGCCAGAGAACTTTGAACACCGGGGAGCTGTTTTTT
many	TRBV6-1	TRBD1	TRBJ1-2	CASTQRQGQNYGYTF	TGTGCCAGCACTCAAAGACAGGGCCAAAACTATGGCTACACCTTC
many	TRBV9	TRBD2	TRBJ2-3	CASSVASGGADTQYF	TGTGCCAGCAGCGTAGCTAGCGGGGGGGCAGATACGCAGTATTTT
many	TRBV7-2	-	TRBJ1-2	CASSSYASAGSDGYTF	TGTGCCAGCAGCTCCTACGCCTCGGCAGGGTCAGATGGCTACACCTTC
once	TRBV20-1	TRBD1	TRBJ2-5	CSAFPGTEKQETQYF	TGCAGTGCTTTTCCCGGGACAGAGAAACAAGAGACCCAGTACTTC
many	TRBV27	TRBD2	TRBJ2-7	CASSSSGSNHEQYF	TGTGCCAGCAGTTCCAGCGGGAGTAACCACGAGCAGTACTTC
many	TRBV6-6	-	TRBJ2-7	CASSPNPGNTSGEQYF	TGTGCCAGCAGCCCTAATCCCGGGAACACCAGCGGGGAGCAGTACTTC
-	TRBV29-1	TRBD1	TRBJ1-2	CSVPTGGYGYTF	TGCAGCGTTCCTACAGGGGGATATGGCTACACCTTC
many	TRBV20-1	-	TRBJ2-5	CAHLGLQETQYF	TGCGCCCACCTGGGACTTCAAGAGACCCAGTACTTC
many	TRBV6-5	TRBD2	TRBJ2-7	CASSPGTSGIYEQYF	TGTGCCAGCAGTCCCGGGACTAGCGGGATCTACGAGCAGTACTTC
many	TRBV5-1	-	TRBJ2-3	CASSPGVAASTDTQYF	TGCGCCAGCTCCCCTGGAGTAGCGGCTAGCACAGATACGCAGTATTTT
many	TRBV12-3/TRBV12-4	-	TRBJ1-2	CASSFQRGPRGYTF	TGTGCCAGCAGTTTTCAGAGAGGGCCGCGAGGCTACACCTTC
many	TRBV12-3/TRBV12-4	TRBD1	TRBJ1-5	CASSTTAGTGGNQPQHF	TGTGCCAGCAGCACTACCGCCGGGACAGGGGGCAACCAGCCCCAGCATTTT
many	TRBV15	-	TRBJ1-2	CATSWDNYGYTF	TGTGCCACCAGCTGGGACAACTATGGCTACACCTTC
many	TRBV5-1	TRBD1	TRBJ2-5	CASSLGTARETQYF	TGCGCCAGCAGCCTGGGGACAGCGCGGGAGACCCAGTACTTC
many	TRBV14	-	TRBJ1-3	CASSREGLISGNTIYF	TGTGCCAGCAGCCGGGAAGGGCTGATCTCTGGAAACACCATATATTTT
many	TRBV6-6	-	TRBJ2-2	CASSYLGPPAGELFF	TGTGCCAGCAGTTACCTGGGACCACCCGCCGGGGAGCTGTTTTTT
many	TRBV7-2	-	TRBJ2-7	CASRFTGTKGEQYF	TGTGCCAGCAGGTTTACCGGGACAAAGGGAGAGCAGTACTTC
-	TRBV12-3/TRBV12-4	TRBD1	TRBJ2-2	CASSPTWGQGKAGELFF	TGTGCCAGCAGTCCCACCTGGGGACAGGGGAAGGCCGGGGAGCTGTTTTTT
many	TRBV20-1	-	TRBJ2-7	CSARAPEGREQYF	TGCAGTGCTAGAGCCCCCGAGGGAAGGGAGCAGTACTTC
-	TRBV6-5	-	TRBJ1-3	CASSGAGISNTIYF	TGTGCCAGTTCCGGGGCAGGGATAAGTAACACCATATATTTT
-	TRBV4-1	TRBD2	TRBJ2-1	CASSQPATSGRAYEPFF	TGCGCCAGCAGTCAGCCCGCTACTAGCGGGAGGGCGTATGAGCCGTTCTTC
few	TRBV5-1	TRBD2	TRBJ2-2	CASSRTSGDPNTGELFF	TGCGCCAGCAGTAGGACTAGCGGGGACCCGAACACCGGGGAGCTGTTTTTT
many	TRBV12-3/TRBV12-4	-	TRBJ2-5	CASSFRGVGSQYF	TGTGCCAGCAGTTTCAGAGGAGTCGGGTCCCAGTACTTC
many	TRBV5-1	-	TRBJ2-5	CASREGWRETQYF	TGCGCCAGCAGGGAGGGCTGGCGAGAGACCCAGTACTTC
many	TRBV20-1	TRBD2	TRBJ2-7	CSANPPPSGRTYEQYF	TGCAGTGCTAATCCCCCCCCTAGCGGGAGAACCTACGAGCAGTACTTC
many	TRBV24-1	TRBD1	TRBJ2-1	CATQGPSYNEQFF	TGTGCCACACAGGGGCCCAGCTACAATGAGCAGTTCTTC
many	TRBV20-1	-	TRBJ2-6	CSASVGSSGANVLTF	TGCAGTGCTAGTGTAGGGAGCTCTGGGGCCAACGTCCTGACTTTC
many	TRBV29-1	-	TRBJ2-5	CSVRTGETQYF	TGCAGCGTCCGGACTGGAGAGACCCAGTACTTC
few	TRBV25-1	TRBD2	TRBJ2-1	CASGLAGRNEQFF	TGTGCCAGCGGACTAGCGGGACGTAATGAGCAGTTCTTC
many	TRBV6-2/TRBV6-3	-	TRBJ1-5	CASSYSGSVQPQHF	TGTGCCAGCAGTTACTCGGGGTCGGTTCAGCCCCAGCATTTT
-	TRBV7-2	-	TRBJ2-5	CASSTYVGGNLETQYF	TGTGCCAGCAGTACTTATGTAGGGGGAAACCTAGAGACCCAGTACTTC
many	TRBV20-1	-	TRBJ1-1	CSARDVRGYTEAFF	TGCAGTGCTAGAGATGTTCGGGGGTACACTGAAGCTTTCTTT
many	TRBV6-8	TRBD2	TRBJ2-5	CASILAGSETQYF	TGTGCCAGCATCCTAGCGGGGAGCGAGACCCAGTACTTC
many	TRBV7-8	-	TRBJ2-7	CASSPTGPHEQYF	TGTGCCAGCAGCCCGACGGGACCCCACGAGCAGTACTTC
many	TRBV12-3/TRBV12-4	-	TRBJ2-3	CASRRSTDTQYF	TGTGCCAGCAGACGAAGCACAGATACGCAGTATTTT
many	TRBV5-1	TRBD2	TRBJ2-3	CASSLLAGETDTQYF	TGCGCCAGCAGCTTGCTAGCGGGGGAGACAGATACGCAGTATTTT
many	TRBV5-1	TRBD1	TRBJ2-2	CASSTGQGVNTGELFF	TGCGCCAGCAGCACGGGACAGGGAGTAAACACCGGGGAGCTGTTTTTT
many	TRBV9	TRBD1	TRBJ2-2	CASSRQGTGGTGELFF	TGTGCCAGCAGCCGGCAGGGGACAGGGGGAACCGGGGAGCTGTTTTTT